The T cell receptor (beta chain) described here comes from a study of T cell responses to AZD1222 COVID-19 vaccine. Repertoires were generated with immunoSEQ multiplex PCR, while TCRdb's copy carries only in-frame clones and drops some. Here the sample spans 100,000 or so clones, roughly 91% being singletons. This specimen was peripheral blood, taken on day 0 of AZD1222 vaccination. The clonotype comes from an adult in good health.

The CDR3 bases are TGTGCCAGTAGTCCGGGACAGGGGCCGCCACGCGAGCAGTACTTC. As protein: CASSPGQGPPREQYF. This chain joins TRBV19 and TRBJ2-7; 10 bases match TRBD1. The CDR3 is 15 residues long. Germline V CDR1 and CDR2: LNHDA, SQIVND (reference sequence). The V segment lost 5 bases and the J segment 6 bases; nucleotides outside the gene matches: 10.